The sequence of this T cell receptor beta chain was determined in a study of OX40 agonist ivuxolimab in advanced cancers. Study-level background: Ivuxolimab was a fully human IgG2 agonistic monoclonal antibody targeting the costimulatory receptor OX40 (CD134). Three dose-escalation patients achieved partial responses, one with hepatocellular carcinoma and two with cutaneous melanoma. Of the 50 or so patients in dose escalation, about 20 had hepatocellular carcinoma, roughly 15 had melanoma, 9 had renal cell carcinoma and 9 had head and neck cancer. The paper covers the monotherapy dose-escalation part of the phase I ivuxolimab trial, which included N ≈ 50 patients. The dose-escalation cohort was around 84% male with a mean age of about 58 years, ranging from about 23 to 85. Prior anti-PD-1, anti-PD-L1 or anti-CTLA-4 therapy was permitted, and approximately 42% of dose-escalation patients had received checkpoint inhibitors. Peripheral TCRbeta sequencing aimed to test whether ivuxolimab altered TCR sequence diversity and caused clonal T-cell expansion. Intravenous ivuxolimab was administered to patients every 2 weeks at six dose levels: 0.01, 0.1, 0.3, 1.5, 3 and 10 mg/kg.

What the authors observed across the whole study: Low levels of normalized T-cell clonal expansion were also seen in some patients who did not respond. Which antigens the clonally expanded peripheral T cells were specific for was not determined. In the 0.1-3.0 mg/kg groups, partial responders were among the patients with the lowest normalized peripheral clonal expansion, particularly in CD8+ T cells. On average, CD8+ T cells showed more expanded clones than CD4+ T cells after ivuxolimab. Clonal expansion of both CD4+ and CD8+ blood T cells was observed from baseline to week 6 at doses 0.1 to 3.0 mg/kg.

The CDR1 and CDR2 encoded by the germline V gene are SGHDT and YYEEEE. There are 14 amino acids in the CDR3, from cysteine to phenylalanine inclusive. Only the CDR3 portion is preserved as DNA: 42 bases, with reading frame beginning at the first base. V drops 0 bases and J drops 3 bases, leaving 9 bases in between. The trial excluded patients who had a history of autoimmune disease or were on systemic immunosuppression. Peripheral blood for TCR sequencing was collected from all dose cohorts at baseline, on cycle 4 day 1, and on cycle 7 day 1. Samples were obtained from an open-label, multicenter, first-in-human phase I dose-escalation trial of ivuxolimab. Adults with locally advanced or metastatic melanoma, renal cell carcinoma, hepatocellular carcinoma or head and neck squamous cell carcinoma were enrolled in the trial. CD4+ and CD8+ T cells were sorted separately from peripheral blood before TCR sequencing.

To sequence the TCRbeta CDR3 region, genomic DNA was isolated from the sorted cells. The immunoSEQ Assay was used for sequencing of TCRbeta CDR3 regions. TCRdb holds this immuneACCESS table with in-frame rearrangements only. Some clones are missing; in checked studies, unresolved V genes explain under half, and the rest has no known cause. Within this sample are 30,000 to 35,000 clones, with 84% of them counted one time only. The ten largest clones add up to less than 15% of the sample. Of note for this clone: Its binding antigen is unknown. Per-base qualities were not stored, and no clone one base away is much larger. Other nucleotide sequences from this sample produce the same CDR3.

The rearranged chain carries TRBV5-6 and TRBJ1-1; a tentative D call is TRBD1 (5 bases match). The material sequenced was CD4+ or CD8+ T cells sorted from blood, taken in a trial of the OX40 agonist ivuxolimab. This clonotype was sampled from an adult with an advanced solid tumor such as melanoma, head and neck, liver or kidney cancer. CDR3 sequence: CASSLGWGDTEAFF. Read as DNA, the sequence is TGTGCCAGCAGCTTGGGTTGGGGGGACACTGAAGCTTTCTTT. Joined to the reference TRBV5-6 and TRBJ1-1 proteins, this CDR3 gives the full variable domain: DAGVTQSPTHLIKTRGQQVTLRCSPKSGHDTVSWYQQALGQGPQFIFQYYEEEERQRGNFPDRFSGHQFPNYSSELNVNALLLGDSALYLCASSLGWGDTEAFFGQGTRLTVV.